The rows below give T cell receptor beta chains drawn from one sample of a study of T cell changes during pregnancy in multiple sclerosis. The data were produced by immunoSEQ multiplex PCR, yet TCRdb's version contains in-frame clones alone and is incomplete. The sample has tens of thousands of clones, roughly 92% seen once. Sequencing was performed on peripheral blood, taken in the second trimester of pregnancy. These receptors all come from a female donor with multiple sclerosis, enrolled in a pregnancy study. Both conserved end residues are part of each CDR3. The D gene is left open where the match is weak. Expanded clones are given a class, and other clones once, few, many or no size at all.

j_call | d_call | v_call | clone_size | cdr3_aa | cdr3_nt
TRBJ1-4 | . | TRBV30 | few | CAWNSQYEKLFF | TGTGCCTGGAACAGTCAGTATGAAAAACTGTTTTTT
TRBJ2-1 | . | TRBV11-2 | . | CASSSPIGTGATRNEQFF | TGTGCCAGCAGCTCCCCGATTGGGACGGGAGCAACTCGTAATGAGCAGTTCTTC
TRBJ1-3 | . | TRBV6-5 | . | CASSYKGEGNTIYF | TGTGCCAGCAGTTATAAGGGGGAAGGAAACACCATATATTTT
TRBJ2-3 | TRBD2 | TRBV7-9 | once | CASSHKGGSTAGSTDTQYF | TGTGCCAGCAGTCATAAGGGAGGGTCTACCGCCGGTAGCACAGATACGCAGTATTTT
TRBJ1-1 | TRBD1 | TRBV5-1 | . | CASSLSGVGQGAIEAFF | TGCGCCAGCAGCTTGTCGGGGGTGGGACAGGGGGCTATTGAAGCTTTCTTT
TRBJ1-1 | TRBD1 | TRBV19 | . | CASSIRQGIRTEAFF | TGTGCCAGTAGTATAAGACAGGGGATCCGCACTGAAGCTTTCTTT
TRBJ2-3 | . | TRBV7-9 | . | CASSSQGSGTDTQYF | TGTGCCAGCAGCTCTCAGGGTTCCGGCACAGATACGCAGTATTTT
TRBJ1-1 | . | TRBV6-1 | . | CASSLNGKGTEAFF | TGTGCCAGCAGCCTAAACGGGAAGGGCACTGAAGCTTTCTTT
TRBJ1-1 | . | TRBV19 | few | CASRTGRAAFF | TGTGCCAGTAGAACAGGGAGGGCGGCTTTCTTT
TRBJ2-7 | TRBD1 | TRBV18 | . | CASSRTGQGEGEQYF | TGTGCCAGCTCACGCACCGGACAGGGTGAAGGCGAGCAGTACTTC
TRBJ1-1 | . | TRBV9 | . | CASSVFDGGNTEAFF | TGTGCCAGCAGCGTATTTGACGGGGGGAACACTGAAGCTTTCTTT
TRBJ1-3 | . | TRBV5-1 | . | CASSYGLGSGNTIYF | TGCGCCAGCAGTTACGGACTGGGCTCTGGAAACACCATATATTTT
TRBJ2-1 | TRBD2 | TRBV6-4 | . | CASSDLAGSYNEQFF | TGTGCCAGCAGTGACCTAGCGGGGTCCTACAATGAGCAGTTCTTC
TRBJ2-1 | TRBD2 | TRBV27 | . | CASSSLAGVDNEQFF | TGTGCCAGCAGTTCGCTAGCGGGGGTTGACAATGAGCAGTTCTTC
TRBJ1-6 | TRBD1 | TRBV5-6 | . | CASSFSPGQGSYNSPLHF | TGTGCCAGCAGCTTCTCTCCGGGACAGGGGTCCTATAATTCACCCCTCCACTTT
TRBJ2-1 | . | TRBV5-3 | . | CARSLRGVQFF | TGTGCCAGAAGCTTGCGAGGCGTGCAGTTCTTC
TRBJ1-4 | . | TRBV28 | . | CASSLERRSEKLFF | TGTGCCAGCAGTTTAGAGAGGCGGTCCGAAAAACTGTTTTTT
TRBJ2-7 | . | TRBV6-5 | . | CASSPESAPRGEQYF | TGTGCCAGCAGCCCCGAGTCGGCTCCCCGAGGGGAGCAGTACTTC
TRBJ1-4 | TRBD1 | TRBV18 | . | CASSRSGQGREKLFF | TGTGCCAGCTCAAGATCGGGACAGGGTCGGGAAAAACTGTTTTTT
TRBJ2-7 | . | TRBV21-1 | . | CASSKFQVTYEQYF | TGTGCCAGCAGCAAATTTCAGGTCACCTACGAGCAGTACTTC
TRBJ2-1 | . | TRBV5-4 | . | CASSVGKGAHNEQFF | TGTGCCAGCAGCGTAGGGAAAGGGGCACACAATGAGCAGTTCTTC
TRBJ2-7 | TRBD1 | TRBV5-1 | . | CASSVKGQKSSYEQYF | TGCGCCAGCAGCGTCAAGGGACAGAAAAGCTCCTACGAGCAGTACTTC
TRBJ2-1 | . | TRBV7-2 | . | CASTRYNEQFF | TGTGCCAGCACCCGGTACAATGAGCAGTTCTTC
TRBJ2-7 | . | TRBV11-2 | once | CASSPRDFSPLAYEQYF | TGTGCCAGCAGCCCGCGGGACTTTTCCCCGCTGGCCTACGAGCAGTACTTC
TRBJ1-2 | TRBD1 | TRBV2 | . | CASLGQGNYGYTF | TGTGCCAGCCTGGGACAGGGGAACTATGGCTACACCTTC
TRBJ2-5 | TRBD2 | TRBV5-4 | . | CASSLRTSGHRQETQYF | TGTGCCAGCAGCTTACGGACTAGCGGCCACCGTCAAGAGACCCAGTACTTC
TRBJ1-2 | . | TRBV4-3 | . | CASSHQNRRNYGYTF | TGCGCCAGCAGCCACCAGAACAGGAGAAACTATGGCTACACCTTC
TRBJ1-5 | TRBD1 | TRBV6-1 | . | CASTGGTVLQPQHF | TGTGCCAGCACCGGAGGGACAGTTCTTCAGCCCCAGCATTTT
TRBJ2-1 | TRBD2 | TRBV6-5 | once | CASRTGTSGGNEQFF | TGTGCCAGCAGGACCGGGACTAGCGGGGGGAATGAGCAGTTCTTC
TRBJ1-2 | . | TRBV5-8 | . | CASSLRSSYTF | TGTGCCAGCAGCCTCCGGAGTAGCTACACCTTC
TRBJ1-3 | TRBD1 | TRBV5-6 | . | CASSLEGRGTGNTIYF | TGTGCCAGCAGCTTGGAGGGCAGGGGGACTGGAAACACCATATATTTT
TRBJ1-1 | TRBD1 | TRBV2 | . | CASILQGASEAFF | TGTGCCAGCATCCTACAGGGGGCGAGTGAAGCTTTCTTT
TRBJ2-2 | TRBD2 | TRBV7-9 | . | CASSPRTSGATGELFF | TGTGCCAGCAGCCCGAGGACTAGCGGAGCGACCGGGGAGCTGTTTTTT
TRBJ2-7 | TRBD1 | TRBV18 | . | CASSSGTGNYEQYF | TGTGCCAGCTCATCCGGGACAGGGAACTACGAGCAGTACTTC
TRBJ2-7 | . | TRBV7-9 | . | CASSLIGEPTYEQYF | TGTGCCAGCAGCTTAATCGGGGAACCGACCTACGAGCAGTACTTC
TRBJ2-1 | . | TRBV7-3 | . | CASSLRSVERGGHEQFF | TGTGCCAGCAGCTTGCGTAGTGTGGAACGGGGAGGTCATGAGCAGTTCTTC
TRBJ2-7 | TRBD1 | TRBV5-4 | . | CASSHFGQGGGRSYEQYF | TGTGCCAGCAGCCATTTCGGACAGGGGGGAGGCAGGTCCTACGAGCAGTACTTC
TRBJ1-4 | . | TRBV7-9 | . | CASSQGTATNEKLFF | TGTGCCAGCAGCCAGGGGACCGCAACCAATGAAAAACTGTTTTTT
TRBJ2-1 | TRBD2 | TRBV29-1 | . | CSVGREGPYNEQFF | TGCAGCGTTGGGCGGGAGGGCCCCTACAATGAGCAGTTCTTC
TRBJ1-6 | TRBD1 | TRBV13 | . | CASSLGRGSYNSPLHF | TGTGCCAGCAGCTTAGGCAGGGGGTCCTATAATTCACCCCTCCACTTT
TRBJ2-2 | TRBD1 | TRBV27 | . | CASSFKSQGPTGELFF | TGTGCCAGCAGTTTTAAGTCACAGGGGCCCACCGGGGAGCTGTTTTTT
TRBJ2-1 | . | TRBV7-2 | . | CASSPPGLSNNEQFF | TGTGCCAGCAGCCCACCTGGACTTTCGAACAATGAGCAGTTCTTC
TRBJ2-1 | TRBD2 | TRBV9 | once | CASSVAGTSGRAEQFF | TGTGCCAGCAGCGTAGCAGGGACTAGCGGGAGGGCTGAGCAGTTCTTC
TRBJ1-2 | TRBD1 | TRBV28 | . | CASSSYGQGGGYTF | TGTGCCAGCAGTTCCTATGGACAGGGCGGTGGCTACACCTTC
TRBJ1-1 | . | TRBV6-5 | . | CASLDVGGPNTEAFF | TGTGCCAGCCTCGACGTCGGAGGCCCGAACACTGAAGCTTTCTTT